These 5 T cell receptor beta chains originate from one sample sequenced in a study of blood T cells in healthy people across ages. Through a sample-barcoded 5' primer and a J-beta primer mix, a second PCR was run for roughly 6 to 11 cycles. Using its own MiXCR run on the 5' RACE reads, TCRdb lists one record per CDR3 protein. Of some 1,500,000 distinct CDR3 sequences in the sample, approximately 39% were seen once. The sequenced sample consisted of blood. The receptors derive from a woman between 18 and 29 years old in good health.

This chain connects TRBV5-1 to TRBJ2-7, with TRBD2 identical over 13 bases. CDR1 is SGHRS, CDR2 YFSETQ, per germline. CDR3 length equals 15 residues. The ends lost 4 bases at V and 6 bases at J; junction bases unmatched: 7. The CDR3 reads CASSPGLAGVIEQYF. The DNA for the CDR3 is TGCGCCAGCAGCCCTGGACTAGCGGGAGTTATCGAGCAGTACTTC.

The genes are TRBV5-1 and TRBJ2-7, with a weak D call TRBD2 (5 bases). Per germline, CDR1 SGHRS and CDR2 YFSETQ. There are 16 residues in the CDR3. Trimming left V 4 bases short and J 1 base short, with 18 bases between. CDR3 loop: CASSGVVGAESYEQYF. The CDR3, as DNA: TGCGCCAGCAGCGGAGTAGTGGGAGCGGAATCCTACGAGCAGTACTTC.

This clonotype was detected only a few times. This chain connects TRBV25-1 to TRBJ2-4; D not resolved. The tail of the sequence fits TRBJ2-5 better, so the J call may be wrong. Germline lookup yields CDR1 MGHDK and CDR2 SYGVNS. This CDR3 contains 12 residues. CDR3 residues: CASSEPEKTQYF. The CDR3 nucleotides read TGTGCCAGCAGTGAACCCGAGAAGACCCAGTACTTC.

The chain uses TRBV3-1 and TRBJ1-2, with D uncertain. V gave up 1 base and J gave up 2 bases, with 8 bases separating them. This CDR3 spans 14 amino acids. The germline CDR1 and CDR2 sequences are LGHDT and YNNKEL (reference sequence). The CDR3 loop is CASSQAGPNYGYTF. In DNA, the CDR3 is TGTGCCAGCAGCCAAGCTGGCCCCAACTATGGCTACACCTTC.

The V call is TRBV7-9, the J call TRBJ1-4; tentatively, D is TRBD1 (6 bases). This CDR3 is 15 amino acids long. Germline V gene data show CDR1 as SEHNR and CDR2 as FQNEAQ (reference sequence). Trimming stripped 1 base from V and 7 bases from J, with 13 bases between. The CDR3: CASSLGTGKIEKLFF. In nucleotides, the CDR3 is TGTGCCAGCAGCTTAGGAACAGGGAAGATTGAAAAACTGTTTTTT.